Listed below are T cell receptor beta chains from one sample, sequenced in a study of T cell repertoires in cytomegalovirus infection. No cognate antigen is known for these TCRs. From the reads, TCRdb called clonotypes with MiXCR, one entry per CDR3 protein. The table shows roughly 730,000 distinct CDR3 sequences, with around 32% occurring only once. The specimen comprised cultured PBMCs, sampled from culture after CMV antigen stimulation. These receptors originate from a human donor in good health (CMV status not recorded). Some clones in this sample may be carry-over from other donors' samples. Each CDR3 is given with its conserved first and last residue. Each record gives: V gene, clone size, D gene, J gene, CDR3 DNA, CDR3 protein. A D gene is named only where the DNA matches it firmly. The size field is filled for only some rows; it gives once, few, many or a size class.

v_call: TRBV4-1
clone_size: -
d_call: TRBD1
j_call: TRBJ2-1
cdr3_nt: TGCGCCAGCAGCCGCACTCACCCCGGGACAGGAAACAATGAGCAGTTCTTC
cdr3_aa: CASSRTHPGTGNNEQFF

v_call: TRBV12-3/TRBV12-4
clone_size: few
d_call: -
j_call: TRBJ2-5
cdr3_nt: TGTGCCAGCAGTATTTGGACCACAGTGAAGACCCAGTACTTC
cdr3_aa: CASSIWTTVKTQYF

v_call: TRBV7-9
clone_size: -
d_call: -
j_call: TRBJ2-3
cdr3_nt: TGTGCCAGCAGCCAACTAGCCAATGCAGGAGATACGCAGTATTTT
cdr3_aa: CASSQLANAGDTQYF

v_call: TRBV7-2
clone_size: -
d_call: -
j_call: TRBJ1-2
cdr3_nt: TGTGCCAGCAGCTTAGATTGGACCCTCTCAGGCGGGAAGTATGGCTACACCTTC
cdr3_aa: CASSLDWTLSGGKYGYTF

v_call: TRBV4-3
clone_size: -
d_call: -
j_call: TRBJ1-5
cdr3_nt: TGCGCCAGCAGCCGGGGGGAGGGTAGCAATCAGCCCCAGCATTTT
cdr3_aa: CASSRGEGSNQPQHF

v_call: TRBV18
clone_size: -
d_call: TRBD1
j_call: TRBJ2-1
cdr3_nt: TGTGCCAGCTCACTCCCACCGGACAGGGGCGATGAGCAGTTCTTC
cdr3_aa: CASSLPPDRGDEQFF

v_call: TRBV27
clone_size: -
d_call: TRBD1
j_call: TRBJ2-1
cdr3_nt: TGTGCCAGCCGTACCACAGGGGGCGCCGGCTACAATGAGCAGTTCTTC
cdr3_aa: CASRTTGGAGYNEQFF

v_call: TRBV6-2/TRBV6-3
clone_size: -
d_call: -
j_call: TRBJ2-2
cdr3_nt: TGTGCCAGTGGCCGGGGGAGTTTTACCGGGGAGCTGTTTTTT
cdr3_aa: CASGRGSFTGELFF

v_call: TRBV15
clone_size: -
d_call: -
j_call: TRBJ2-5
cdr3_nt: TGTGCCACCAGCAGAGAGGGGAGGAACCCGCCCCACCAAGAGACCCAGTACTTC
cdr3_aa: CATSREGRNPPHQETQYF

v_call: TRBV19
clone_size: -
d_call: -
j_call: TRBJ1-2
cdr3_nt: TGTGCCAGTAGTATACGGAGCGGCGGCTACACCTTC
cdr3_aa: CASSIRSGGYTF